The rows below give T cell receptor beta chains drawn from one sample of a study of blood T cell repertoires in COVID-19. Measured with immunoSEQ multiplex PCR; TCRdb has only the in-frame clones, and not every one. Counted here are around 310,000 clones, 85% to 90% occurring once; the ten biggest clones make up less than 9.5%. Material: PBMCs or T cells enriched from blood (not recorded which). Receptor source: a woman in her 30s who had recovered from COVID-19. Both conserved end residues are part of each CDR3. A D gene is named only where the DNA matches it firmly. Not all rows give a size; the values are once, few, many and, for expanded clones, a class.

.	15	TRBJ2-1	TRBV2	.	TGTGCCAGCAGTGGTGGATTAGACAGCAACAATGAGCAGTTCTTC	CASSGGLDSNNEQFF
.	17	TRBJ2-5	TRBV12-5	.	TGTGCTAGTGGTCGCTCAAACAACTCAGGGTTGGCGGAGACCCAGTACTTC	CASGRSNNSGLAETQYF
.	15	TRBJ1-3	TRBV6-5	.	TGTGCCAGCAGTTATGCGACAGGAGCTGGAAACACCATATATTTT	CASSYATGAGNTIYF
.	13	TRBJ1-5	TRBV27	few	TGTGCCAGCAGTACAGGGTTCGATCAGCCCCAGCATTTT	CASSTGFDQPQHF
.	14	TRBJ1-6	TRBV30	.	TGTGCCGCCTCGGCCGGGGGGGAGGGGACACCCCTCCACTTT	CAASAGGEGTPLHF
.	18	TRBJ2-6	TRBV7-9	.	TGTGCCAGCAGCGACGCGGGACAGATCATCTCTGGGGCCAACGTCCTGACTTTC	CASSDAGQIISGANVLTF
.	16	TRBJ2-2	TRBV7-6	.	TGTGCCAGCAGCTTAGTGGAGGTCTCCCACACCGGGGAGCTGTTTTTT	CASSLVEVSHTGELFF
TRBD1	19	TRBJ2-3	TRBV27	.	TGTGCCAGCAGTACCCGGACAGGGGGGAATCGAGAAAGCACAGATACGCAGTATTTT	CASSTRTGGNRESTDTQYF
TRBD1	15	TRBJ1-2	TRBV6-6	once	TGTGCCAGCAGTTACTCGACAGGGATCAACTATGGCTACACCTTC	CASSYSTGINYGYTF
TRBD2	16	TRBJ2-2	TRBV7-9	.	TGTGCCAGCACCGACGGGGACTATCCCAACACCGGGGAGCTGTTTTTT	CASTDGDYPNTGELFF
.	13	TRBJ2-5	TRBV2	.	TGTGCCACCCCAGCAGGGGTGGGGGAGACCCAGTACTTC	CATPAGVGETQYF
.	13	TRBJ2-7	TRBV10-1	.	TGCGCCAGCAGGGTAACAGGGTCCTACGAGCAGTACTTC	CASRVTGSYEQYF
.	14	TRBJ1-2	TRBV10-3	.	TGTGCCATCAGCTTCGGGGAGGGGAGCTATGGCTACACCTTC	CAISFGEGSYGYTF
.	17	TRBJ1-3	TRBV18	.	TGTGCCAGCTCACCAAGCCGGCAGGGAGGTACTGGAAACACCATATATTTT	CASSPSRQGGTGNTIYF
.	15	TRBJ1-2	TRBV9	.	TGTGCCAGCAGCGGCCAAGGGGCCCCAGGCTATGGCTACACCTTC	CASSGQGAPGYGYTF
TRBD2	16	TRBJ2-5	TRBV6-5	.	TGTGCCAGCAGTTACTCGAAAGCGGGAGGGCCTGAGACCCAGTACTTC	CASSYSKAGGPETQYF
TRBD1	15	TRBJ1-6	TRBV28	once	TGTGCCAGCAGTTTAAGGGGACAGGGGAATTCACCCCTCCACTTT	CASSLRGQGNSPLHF
.	15	TRBJ2-1	TRBV14	.	TGTGCCAGCAGCCGCGGGGTAACTTTGCCTGGGGAGCAGTTCTTC	CASSRGVTLPGEQFF
.	16	TRBJ1-2	TRBV6-4	.	TGTGCCAGCAGTGACTCATCGACATCACAAAAGGGGGGCTACACCTTC	CASSDSSTSQKGGYTF
TRBD1	14	TRBJ2-7	TRBV28	.	TGTGCCAGCAGTTACGGGACAGGGGTTCGCGAGCAGTACTTC	CASSYGTGVREQYF
TRBD1	14	TRBJ1-4	TRBV4-2	.	TGTGCCAGCAGCTACCGGGACAGGGCGGAAAAACTGTTTTTT	CASSYRDRAEKLFF
.	18	TRBJ2-1	TRBV4-1	.	TGCGCCAGCAGCCAGCCGTCCTTGAGGAGTGGTTCCTACAATGAGCAGTTCTTC	CASSQPSLRSGSYNEQFF
.	12	TRBJ2-5	TRBV19	once	TGTGCCAGTAGTATCCAGCAAGAGACCCAGTACTTC	CASSIQQETQYF
TRBD1	14	TRBJ1-2	TRBV7-2	.	TGTGCCAGCAGCGAACGACAGGGCTTATATGGCTACACCTTC	CASSERQGLYGYTF
.	15	TRBJ1-2	TRBV23-1	.	TGCGCCAGCAGTCAATCTCTCCCGCAGAACTATGGCTACACCTTC	CASSQSLPQNYGYTF
.	17	TRBJ1-3	TRBV4-1	.	TGCGCCAGCAGCCAAGAGGCTTACAGACGCCTTGGAAACACCATATATTTT	CASSQEAYRRLGNTIYF
.	15	TRBJ2-5	TRBV9	.	TGTGCCAGCAGCTTTCGGGACAACCAATGGGAGACCCAGTACTTC	CASSFRDNQWETQYF
.	13	TRBJ2-7	TRBV12-3/TRBV12-4	.	TGTGCCAGCAGTTTCGGTCGCCTGTACGAGCAGTACTTC	CASSFGRLYEQYF
.	13	TRBJ1-2	TRBV6-5	.	TGTGCCAGCAGTTACGACAGTCTCTATGGCTACACCTTC	CASSYDSLYGYTF
TRBD1	16	TRBJ2-1	TRBV5-1	.	TGCGCCAGCAGCTTGGGCGGGACAGGGAGGGGTCATGAGCAGTTCTTC	CASSLGGTGRGHEQFF
TRBD1	15	TRBJ2-3	TRBV24-1	.	TGTGCCACCAGTGATGAACAGGGGTTCACAGATACGCAGTATTTT	CATSDEQGFTDTQYF
.	14	TRBJ1-4	TRBV18	.	TGTGCCAGCACCCTCGGTGCAACTAATGAAAAACTGTTTTTT	CASTLGATNEKLFF
.	13	TRBJ1-3	TRBV10-3	.	TGTGCCGTCAGTCCTGGAAAGGAGCTGAACATATATTTT	CAVSPGKELNIYF
.	13	TRBJ2-1	TRBV6-5	.	TGTGCCAGCAGTTTATTCGAGGGTAATGAGCAGTTCTTC	CASSLFEGNEQFF